These 15 T cell receptor beta chains share one sample of origin, sequenced in a study of cytomegalovirus exposure and HLA in healthy donors. A multiplex PCR was run with 60 Vbeta primers and 13 Jbeta primers. Clones were read by immunoSEQ multiplex PCR, and TCRdb kept only the in-frame ones, dropping some. The sample contains approximately 150,000 clones, almost 85% of which appear only once. Input material: PBMCs. These receptors were obtained from a woman aged 40 to 50 in good health and CMV-seronegative.

The chain is built from TRBV28 and TRBJ2-2; D may be TRBD2 (5 bases). The CDR3 sequence is 14 residues long. Germline V gene data show CDR1 as MDHEN and CDR2 as SYDVKM. The V and J ends lost 3 bases and 1 base respectively, with 6 bases between them. CDR3: CASSFAGNTGELFF. The CDR3 region has the DNA TGTGCCAGCAGTTTCGCGGGGAACACCGGGGAGCTGTTTTTT.

Here the CDR3 DNA reads TGTGCCAGTAGTATTGGGCAGGGGAGACCTCAGCCCCAGCATTTT. Its protein is CASSIGQGRPQPQHF. The chain employs TRBV19 and TRBJ1-5; D might be TRBD1 (6 bases). Germline CDR1 LNHDA, CDR2 SQIVND (reference sequence). The CDR3 consists of 15 residues. Deletions cut 3 bases from V and 6 bases from J, with 15 bases between.

This chain joins TRBV6-1 and TRBJ2-3; 12 nucleotides agree with TRBD2. The CDR3 has 19 residues. The ends lost 4 bases at V and 2 bases at J; junction bases unmatched: 13. Germline V lookup: CDR1 MNHNS, CDR2 SASEGT. CDR3 nucleotides: TGTGCCAGCAGTGCCTCTAGCGGGAGGGCCCTCGACTCCACAGATACGCAGTATTTT. It encodes CASSASSGRALDSTDTQYF.

The genes are TRBV6-1 and TRBJ2-7, with a weak D call TRBD1 (5 bases). The germline CDR1 and CDR2 sequences are MNHNS and SASEGT. Between the trimmed V and J ends, which lost 5 bases and 0 bases, there was a span of 11 bases. The CDR3 is made up of 14 amino acids. CDR3 amino acids: CASSQGRSSYEQYF. In DNA, the CDR3 is TGTGCCAGCAGTCAGGGTAGGAGCTCCTACGAGCAGTACTTC.

The rearrangement links TRBV18 to TRBJ2-2; D not certain. The CDR3 loop spans 14 amino acids. Germline-derived CDR1 and CDR2 are KGHSH and LQKENI. V lost 3 bases and J 0 bases, leaving 5 bases between the germline ends. The CDR3 here is CASSPHSNTGELFF. DNA of the CDR3: TGTGCCAGCTCACCCCACTCGAACACCGGGGAGCTGTTTTTT.

The chain uses TRBV7-9 and TRBJ1-1, with TRBD1 matching over 9 bases. CDR3 length: 14 residues. J gave up 4 bases and V 4 bases, and 4 bases lay outside the gene matches. CDR1 SEHNR and CDR2 FQNEAQ come from the germline V gene (reference sequence). CDR3 DNA sequence: TGTGCCAGCAGCTACACAGGGGGCATCACTGAAGCTTTCTTT. It codes for CASSYTGGITEAFF.

The chain recombines TRBV5-8 with TRBJ1-1, with D hard to call. Germline V gene lookup returns CDR1 SGHTS and CDR2 YDEGEE. V was cut by 3 bases and J by 6 bases, with 9 bases left in between. This CDR3 region has 12 residues. The CDR3 loop reads CASSWKQAEAFF. CDR3 DNA: TGTGCCAGCAGCTGGAAGCAGGCTGAAGCTTTCTTT. Complete variable domain (other parts from reference TRBV5-8 and TRBJ1-1): EAGVTQSPTHLIKTRGQQATLRCSPISGHTSVYWYQQALGLGLQFLLWYDEGEERNRGNFPPRFSGRQFPNYSSELNVNALELEDSALYLCASSWKQAEAFFGQGTRLTVV.

The chain uses TRBV11-1 and TRBJ2-1; D unresolved. Trimming took 3 bases from V and 8 from J, leaving 20 bases between them. The CDR3 sequence is 16 residues long. Looked up from germline, CDR1 is SGHAT and CDR2 is FQDESV (reference sequence). The CDR3 DNA is TGTGCCAGCAGCTTGACTTTAGTCTCCCAATGGGATGAGCAGTTCTTC. This sequence encodes CASSLTLVSQWDEQFF.

This clone occurred a few times. The chain couples TRBV11-2 to TRBJ2-5, with 11 bases aligning to TRBD2. The length of the CDR3 is 16 residues. Germline lookup yields CDR1 SGHAT and CDR2 FQNNGV. V was clipped by 6 bases and J by 5 bases; unmatched bases: 11. The CDR3 loop is CASRSLSGRAGETQYF. DNA of the CDR3: TGTGCCAGCAGGTCTCTTAGCGGGAGGGCCGGGGAGACCCAGTACTTC. The full variable domain, rest sourced from reference TRBV11-2 and TRBJ2-5, is EAGVAQSPRYKIIEKRQSVAFWCNPISGHATLYWYQQILGQGPKLLIQFQNNGVVDDSQLPKDRFSAERLKGVDSTLKIQPAKLEDSAVYLCASRSLSGRAGETQYFGPGTRLLVL.

The CDR3 sequence: CASSPPPRIGNTIYF. CDR3 coding DNA: TGTGCCAGCAGCCCCCCGCCCAGGATTGGAAACACCATATATTTT. The chain uses TRBV7-9 and TRBJ1-3; D remains unclear. Between the trimmed V and J ends, which lost 5 bases and 3 bases, there was a span of 14 bases. Germline values: CDR1 SEHNR, CDR2 FQNEAQ (reference sequence). The CDR3 is 15 residues long.

This chain uses TRBV29-1 with TRBJ2-7, with D uncertain. The germline V and J ends were trimmed by 6 bases and 0 bases, with 12 bases remaining between them. This CDR3 has 13 amino acids. The germline V gene has CDR1 SQVTM and CDR2 ANQGSEA. For the CDR3, the DNA is TGCAGCGTCACAGAAGCCAGCTCCTACGAGCAGTACTTC. Translating it yields CSVTEASSYEQYF.

This clone was counted a single time. The chain carries TRBV7-2 and TRBJ2-7; TRBD2 matches at 11 bases. V shed 2 bases and J 4 bases; nucleotides not matched to a gene: 4. From germline, CDR1 is SGHTA and CDR2 FQGNSA. CDR3 length: 15 residues. DNA for the CDR3: TGTGCCAGCAGCTTAATAGCTAGCGGGGGGTACGAGCAGTACTTC. Its translation is CASSLIASGGYEQYF.

The V gene is TRBV5-6, the J gene TRBJ2-5; TRBD2 agrees at 8 bases. The CDR3 extends over 15 amino acids. Germline CDR1 reads SGHDT; CDR2 reads YYEEEE. Trimming took 1 base from V and 2 from J; bases not matched to a gene: 4. CDR3 DNA: TGTGCCAGCAGCTTGACGGGAGGGGATCAAGAGACCCAGTACTTC. Protein sequence: CASSLTGGDQETQYF.

This chain links TRBV6-1 with TRBJ2-3, with TRBD2 as a possible D gene (6 bases). The CDR3 extends over 13 amino acids. Germline assignment: CDR1 MNHNS and CDR2 SASEGT. The ends were cut back, 8 bases at V and 2 bases at J, with 11 bases in the middle. CDR3 sequence: CASEAGNTDTQYF. For the CDR3, the DNA is TGTGCCAGCGAGGCGGGAAACACAGATACGCAGTATTTT.

The chain employs TRBV2 and TRBJ1-1; 11 bases align to TRBD1. The CDR3 runs 13 residues. The germline CDR1 and CDR2 sequences are SNHLY and FYNNEI. V was pared by 8 bases and J by 7 bases, with 6 bases of the junction left unmatched. CDR3 in DNA: TGTGCCAGCGGCGGACAGGGGGCGGATGAAGCTTTCTTT. Its protein product is CASGGQGADEAFF.